Presented here are 6 T cell receptor beta chains from one specimen sequenced in a study of T cell changes during pregnancy in multiple sclerosis. TCRdb's table, derived via immunoSEQ multiplex PCR, lists solely in-frame clones and lacks some. This repertoire shows around 100,000 clones, less than 95% found once; its top ten account for just over 0.75%. Here the sequenced sample was peripheral blood, taken in the second trimester of pregnancy. The receptor set was obtained from a female donor in good health, enrolled as a control in a pregnancy study.

This clone was detected only a few times. V gene TRBV27 combines with J gene TRBJ1-6; no definite D call. With 2 bases removed from V and 8 bases from J, the gap between germline ends came to 10 bases. The CDR3 length is 14 residues. Germline V gives CDR1 MNHEY, CDR2 SMNVEV (reference sequence). This CDR3 is CASSLRTQDSPLHF. CDR3 nucleotides: TGTGCCAGCAGTTTACGGACTCAAGATTCACCCCTCCACTTT.

This chain links TRBV10-1 with TRBJ2-2; 12 nucleotides match TRBD2. In germline, CDR1 is WNHNN, CDR2 SYGVQD (reference sequence). CDR3 length: 18 residues. V trimming: 0 bases; J trimming: 6 bases; junction bases outside the gene matches: 8. CDR3 coding DNA: TGCGCCAGCAGTGAGTCGCTAGCGGGAGGGCCTACGGCCGGGGAGCTGTTTTTT. It is translated as CASSESLAGGPTAGELFF.

This clone was detected only once. The chain carries TRBV25-1 and TRBJ1-2, with a possible D match to TRBD1 (5 bases). The CDR3 totals 13 residues. Trimming removed 5 bases at V and 0 bases at J, with 7 bases between. Looked up from germline, CDR1 is MGHDK and CDR2 is SYGVNS. DNA for the CDR3: TGTGCCAGCAGTCGGGGGGCTAACTATGGCTACACCTTC. It encodes CASSRGANYGYTF.

This chain links TRBV5-1 with TRBJ2-3, with TRBD1 identical over 10 bases. Germline CDR1 SGHRS, CDR2 YFSETQ. Trimming removed 0 bases from V and 3 bases from J; junction bases left unmatched: 4. The CDR3 has 16 residues. CDR3 nucleotide sequence: TGCGCCAGCAGCTTGGCCGGGACAGGGGTGACAGATACGCAGTATTTT. This sequence encodes CASSLAGTGVTDTQYF.

The chain uses TRBV28 and TRBJ1-2; D unclear. The V end lost 3 bases, the J end lost 4 bases, and 9 bases lay between the germline ends. Germline loops: CDR1 MDHEN, CDR2 SYDVKM. The length of the CDR3 is 13 residues. CDR3 residues: CASSLAGVYGYTF. In DNA form, the CDR3 reads TGTGCCAGCAGTTTGGCGGGAGTCTATGGCTACACCTTC.

The genes are TRBV7-2 and TRBJ1-2, with unresolved D. Trimming removed 5 bases at V and 3 bases at J, with 4 bases between. The CDR3 is 11 residues long. Germline CDR1 SGHTA, CDR2 FQGNSA. CDR3 in DNA: TGTGCCAGCAGCCCCTACTATGGCTACACCTTC. It codes for CASSPYYGYTF.